This T cell receptor (beta chain) was recorded in a study of cytotoxic CD8 clonotypes in ibrutinib-treated CLL. Assay used: immunoSEQ multiplex PCR; TCRdb lists only in-frame clones, some missing. There are fewer than 400,000 clones in the sample; under 70% occur only once, and 5% to 6.5% lies in the top ten. The V end lost 7 bases, the J end lost 7 bases, and 21 bases lay between the germline ends. The CDR3 covers 14 residues. CDR1 SGHRS and CDR2 YFSETQ come from the germline V gene. This clone was seen only a few times. This receptor was identified in a human donor with chronic lymphocytic leukemia. The chain couples TRBV5-1 to TRBJ2-7; possibly TRBD2 for D (6 bases). Specimen: PBMCs, collected after 36 months of ibrutinib treatment. CDR3 sequence reads: CASGDSPGGDEQYF. The CDR3 DNA is TGCGCCAGCGGAGACAGCCCCGGAGGGGATGAGCAGTACTTC.